This TCR beta chain was recorded in a study of T-cell memory formation after mild COVID-19. TCR alpha and TCR beta cDNA libraries carrying sample barcodes and UMIs came from 5'RACE with constant-segment primers. TCRdb re-derived calls from the 5' RACE reads in MiXCR, one entry per CDR3 protein. This sample carries approximately 100,000 distinct CDR3 sequences, roughly an eighth of them seen once, and the ten largest clones take around 30%. The germline CDR1 and CDR2 sequences are MNHNY and SVGAGI (reference sequence). The J segment lost 0 bases and the V segment lost 8 bases, leaving 5 bases of the junction unmatched. CDR3 size: 15 residues. On this clonotype itself: Its antigen is as yet unknown.

Findings and limits, study-wide: Contracting clones from day 15 to 85 showed balanced CD4/CD8; later expanders favored CD4+.

Sequencing was done on a sample of PBMCs or a T cell subset sorted from them (not recorded which). The rearrangement links TRBV6-6 to TRBJ2-5, with 11 bases identical to TRBD2. The sequence was obtained from an adult woman who had mild COVID-19 (a few samples of this study predate the infection). Cell type and time point are not known. DNA for the CDR3: TGTGCCAGCTCCTCTAGCGGGGGGTACCAAGAGACCCAGTACTTC. As protein: CASSSSGGYQETQYF.